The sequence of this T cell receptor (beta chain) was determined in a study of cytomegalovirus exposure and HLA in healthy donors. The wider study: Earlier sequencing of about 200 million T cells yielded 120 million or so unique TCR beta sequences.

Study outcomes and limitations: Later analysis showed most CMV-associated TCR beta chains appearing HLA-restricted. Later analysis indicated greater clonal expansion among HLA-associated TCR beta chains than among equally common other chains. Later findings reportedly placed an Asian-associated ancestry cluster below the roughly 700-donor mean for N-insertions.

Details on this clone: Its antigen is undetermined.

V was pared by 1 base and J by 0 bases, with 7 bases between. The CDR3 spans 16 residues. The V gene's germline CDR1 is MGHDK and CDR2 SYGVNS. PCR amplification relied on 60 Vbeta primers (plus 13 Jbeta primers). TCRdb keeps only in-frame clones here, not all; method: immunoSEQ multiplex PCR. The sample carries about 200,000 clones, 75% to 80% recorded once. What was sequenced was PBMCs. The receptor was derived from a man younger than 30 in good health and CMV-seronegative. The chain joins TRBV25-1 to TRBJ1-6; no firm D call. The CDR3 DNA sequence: TGTGCCAGCAGTGAATTTGGAGCCTCCTATAATTCACCCCTCCACTTT. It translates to CASSEFGASYNSPLHF.